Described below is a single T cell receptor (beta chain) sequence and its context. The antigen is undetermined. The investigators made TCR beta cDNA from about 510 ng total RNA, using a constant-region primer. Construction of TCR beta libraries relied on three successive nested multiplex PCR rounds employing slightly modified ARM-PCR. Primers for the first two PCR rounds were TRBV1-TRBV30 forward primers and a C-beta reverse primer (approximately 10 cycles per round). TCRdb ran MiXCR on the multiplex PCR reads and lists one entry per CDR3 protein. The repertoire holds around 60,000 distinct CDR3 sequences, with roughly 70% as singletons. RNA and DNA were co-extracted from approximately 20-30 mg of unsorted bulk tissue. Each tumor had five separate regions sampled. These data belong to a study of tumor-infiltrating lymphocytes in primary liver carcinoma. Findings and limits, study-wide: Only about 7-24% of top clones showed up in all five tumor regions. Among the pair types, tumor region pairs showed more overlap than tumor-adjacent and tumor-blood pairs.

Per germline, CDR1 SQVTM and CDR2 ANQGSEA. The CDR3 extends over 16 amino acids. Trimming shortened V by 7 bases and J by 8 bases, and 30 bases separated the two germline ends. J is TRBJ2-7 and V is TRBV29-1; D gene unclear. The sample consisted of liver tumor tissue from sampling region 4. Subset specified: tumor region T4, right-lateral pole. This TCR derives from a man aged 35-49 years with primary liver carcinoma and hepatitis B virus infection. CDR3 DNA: TGCAGCGCCATGACATCTGGGATCGGCACTCCCCACAAGCAGTACTTC. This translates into CSAMTSGIGTPHKQYF.